The 13 T cell receptor beta chains reported below all come from one sample, sequenced in a study of blood T cell repertoires in COVID-19. Produced via immunoSEQ multiplex PCR; TCRdb's table is partial and in-frame only. Among 65,000 to 70,000 clones, more than 70% were seen once, and the ten largest hold 6.3%. The specimen sequenced was peripheral blood. Receptors originate from a woman aged 55 to 70 with acute or convalescent COVID-19.

V and J are TRBV6-1 and TRBJ1-3; 7 bases line up with TRBD1. The length of the CDR3 is 13 residues. CDR1 is MNHNS, CDR2 SASEGT, per germline. With V trimmed by 3 bases and J by 5 bases, 1 base remained unmatched. The CDR3 loop reads CASSETGRNTIYF. CDR3 coding DNA: TGTGCCAGCAGTGAGACAGGGAGAAACACCATATATTTT.

The chain links TRBV19 to TRBJ2-1; no definite D call. The CDR3 totals 15 residues. Germline lookup yields CDR1 LNHDA and CDR2 SQIVND (reference sequence). Trimming took 1 base from V and 0 from J, leaving 7 bases between them. The CDR3 nucleotides read TGTGCCAGTAGTATAGGACAAAACTCCTACAATGAGCAGTTCTTC. This encodes CASSIGQNSYNEQFF.

The chain couples TRBV9 to TRBJ2-5, with D tentatively TRBD2 (6 bases). Trimming left V 4 bases short and J 5 bases short, with 15 bases between. Germline loops: CDR1 SGDLS, CDR2 YYNGEE. This CDR3 spans 14 amino acids. The CDR3 sequence: CASSPVGSGETQYF. For the CDR3, the DNA is TGTGCCAGCAGCCCCGTGGGAAGCGGGGAGACCCAGTACTTC.

This clone was picked up a small number of times. This chain joins TRBV20-1 and TRBJ1-2; D is unclear. From germline, CDR1 is DFQATT and CDR2 SNEGSKA (reference sequence). Between the trimmed V and J ends, which lost 6 bases and 6 bases, there was a span of 11 bases. The CDR3 is made up of 11 amino acids. CDR3 sequence: CSATLRDGYTF. The CDR3 DNA follows: TGCAGTGCCACCCTGAGGGATGGCTACACCTTC.

This chain connects TRBV6-5 to TRBJ1-2; the D gene is possibly TRBD1 (5 bases). Germline CDR1 MNHEY, CDR2 SVGAGI. The CDR3 sequence is 14 residues long. Deletions cut 8 bases from V and 8 bases from J, with 21 bases between. CDR3 sequence reads: CASPDTPYYKGYTF. The CDR3 bases are TGTGCCAGCCCGGACACCCCCTATTATAAGGGCTACACCTTC.

The J gene is TRBJ1-2, the V gene TRBV4-1; no clear D gene. The germline V and J ends were trimmed by 0 bases and 6 bases, with 17 bases remaining between them. The CDR3 covers 16 residues. Per the germline V gene, CDR1 is MGHRA and CDR2 is YSYEKL. The CDR3 nucleotides read TGCGCCAGCAGCCAAGATTTGGTCTTCGGACTTGATGGCTACACCTTC. It is translated as CASSQDLVFGLDGYTF.

The V call is TRBV2, the J call TRBJ1-5; 10 bases align to TRBD1. The ends lost 6 bases at V and 9 bases at J; junction bases unmatched: 2. The V gene's germline CDR1 is SNHLY and CDR2 FYNNEI. The CDR3 is made up of 12 amino acids. The CDR3 here is CASRDRGGPQHF. Written as DNA, the CDR3 is TGTGCCAGCAGGGACAGGGGGGGGCCCCAGCATTTT.

This clone was recorded many times. This chain links TRBV14 with TRBJ1-4, with D possibly being TRBD1 (5 bases). This CDR3 region has 14 residues. The germline V gene has CDR1 SGHDN and CDR2 FVKESK. Trimming removed 9 bases from V and 8 bases from J, with 19 bases in between. CDR3 region: CASGQGAINEKLFF. Written as DNA, the CDR3 is TGTGCCAGTGGACAAGGGGCTATCAACGAAAAACTGTTTTTT.

The V and J genes are TRBV18 and TRBJ2-2, with D uncertain. The length of the CDR3 is 14 residues. CDR1 is KGHSH, CDR2 LQKENI, per germline. The V end was cut by 2 bases, the J end by 6 bases, with 10 bases between. This CDR3 is CASSPDSLAGELFF. CDR3 coding DNA: TGTGCCAGCTCACCAGATTCCCTAGCCGGGGAGCTGTTTTTT.

The CDR3, as DNA: TGTGCCAGCAGCCCCAGACAGGGCAATGAGCAGTTCTTC. Translating it yields CASSPRQGNEQFF. The V and J genes are TRBV7-3 and TRBJ2-1; 7 bases are shared with TRBD1. V was clipped by 5 bases and J by 6 bases; unmatched bases: 4. CDR3 size: 13 residues. Germline lookup yields CDR1 SGHTA and CDR2 FQGTGA.

The rearrangement links TRBV28 to TRBJ1-1, with D tentatively TRBD1 (5 bases). Germline V gene data show CDR1 as MDHEN and CDR2 as SYDVKM. V shed 0 bases and J shed 4 bases, with 9 bases lying between them. This CDR3 has 14 amino acids. The CDR3 loop reads CASSLWGGRTEAFF. The CDR3 DNA is TGTGCCAGCAGTTTATGGGGGGGTCGCACTGAAGCTTTCTTT.

This chain joins TRBV2 and TRBJ2-1, with TRBD1 identical over 7 bases. The CDR3 is 15 residues long. The J segment lost 7 bases and the V segment lost 6 bases, leaving 12 bases of the junction unmatched. CDR1 and CDR2 from the germline V gene are SNHLY and FYNNEI. CDR3 DNA: TGTGCCAGCAGGAGGTCGGAGACAGGGAGTAATGAGCAGTTCTTC. Its protein product is CASRRSETGSNEQFF. The full variable domain, completed using reference TRBV2 and TRBJ2-1, is EPEVTQTPSHQVTQMGQEVILRCVPISNHLYFYWYRQILGQKVEFLVSFYNNEISEKSEIFDDQFSVERPDGSNFTLKIRSTKLEDSAMYFCASRRSETGSNEQFFGPGTRLTVL.

This rearrangement joins TRBV19 to TRBJ1-2; 7 bases match TRBD1. The length of the CDR3 is 18 residues. Germline-derived CDR1 and CDR2 are LNHDA and SQIVND (reference sequence). V shed 9 bases and J 8 bases; nucleotides not matched to a gene: 27. The CDR3 DNA reads TGTGCCAGACACCTGACGGGAAGGCCGGACAGGCGGCCTCGAGGCTACACCTTC. Amino acid sequence: CARHLTGRPDRRPRGYTF. The full variable domain, completed using reference TRBV19 and TRBJ1-2, is DGGITQSPKYLFRKEGQNVTLSCEQNLNHDAMYWYRQDPGQGLRLIYYSQIVNDFQKGDIAEGYSVSREKKESFPLTVTSAQKNPTAFYLCARHLTGRPDRRPRGYTFGSGTRLTVV.